This note documents a single T cell receptor beta chain sequence. Its target is not known. This record comes from a study of shared clonotypes between healthy human individuals. Study context: Ranging from 18 to 49 in age, donors were two women and three men. Study findings and constraints: Four donors had roughly 5.2% of their naive CD4 clonotypes in common. Among donors, sharing of clonotypes was expected to be affected by sequencing depth.

CD45RO-negative, CCR7-selected cells formed the naive CD8 fraction, which excluded terminally differentiated effector memory CD45RA+ cells. This was a deep-level run. Clones were sequenced by immunoSEQ multiplex PCR, and TCRdb holds only the in-frame ones, with some missing. Of approximately 2,000,000 clones listed, over 85% are singletons. V gave up 2 bases and J gave up 0 bases, with 8 bases separating them. Germline-derived CDR1 and CDR2 are MNHNS and SASEGT. CDR3 length: 15 residues. The sequence derives from a man in his late teens or twenties in good health. Some clones in this sample may be carry-over from other donors' samples. Sequencing was performed on naive CD8+ T cells from PBMCs. The rearrangement uses TRBV6-1 and TRBJ1-3; D is unresolved. CDR3 nucleotides: TGTGCCAGCAGTGAATCTGGCTACTCTGGAAACACCATATATTTT. Its protein product is CASSESGYSGNTIYF.